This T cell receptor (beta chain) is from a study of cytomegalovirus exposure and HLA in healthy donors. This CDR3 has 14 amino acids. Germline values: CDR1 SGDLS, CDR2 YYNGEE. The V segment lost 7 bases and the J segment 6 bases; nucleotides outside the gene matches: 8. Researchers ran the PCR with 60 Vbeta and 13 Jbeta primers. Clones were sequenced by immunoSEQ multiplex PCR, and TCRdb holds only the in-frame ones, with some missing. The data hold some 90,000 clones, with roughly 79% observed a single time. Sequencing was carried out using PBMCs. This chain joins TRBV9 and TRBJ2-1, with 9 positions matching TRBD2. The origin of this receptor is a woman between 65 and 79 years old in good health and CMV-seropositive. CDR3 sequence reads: CASAGGRGGNEQFF. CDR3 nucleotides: TGTGCCAGCGCGGGGGGGCGTGGCGGCAATGAGCAGTTCTTC.